This TCR beta chain stems from a study of cytomegalovirus exposure and HLA in healthy donors. Study results and limitations: Sequences of the TCR beta chain were said to predict the HLA-A and HLA-B alleles of most subjects accurately.

As for this clone: Its matching antigen is unknown.

Germline V gene lookup returns CDR1 SGHRS and CDR2 YFSETQ. The V gene lost 3 bases and the J gene lost 4 bases, with 11 bases spanning the gap. This CDR3 is built from 14 residues. The PCR ran on 60 Vbeta and 13 Jbeta primers. TCRdb's table, derived via immunoSEQ multiplex PCR, lists solely in-frame clones and lacks some. The sample holds 130,000 or so clones, about 79% seen once. The TCR originated in a woman younger than 35 in good health and CMV-seropositive. The chain uses TRBV5-1 and TRBJ1-5; TRBD1 is a possible D gene (6 bases). The sample consisted of PBMCs. DNA of the CDR3: TGCGCCAGCAGCTCCACAGGGTGGAATCAGCCCCAGCATTTT. This encodes CASSSTGWNQPQHF.